Included here is one T cell receptor beta chain sequence, with context. The antigen is unknown. The PCR used 60 Vbeta and 13 Jbeta primers. In the authors' workflow: The authors later counted roughly 87 million unique TCR beta chains, some 11 million of them shared. Clones were read by immunoSEQ multiplex PCR, and TCRdb kept only the in-frame ones, dropping some. The V and J calls and the clone size are those of that table, but D and trimming were determined from the DNA. In the table there are 95,000 to 100,000 clones, roughly 74% of which are singletons. This sample was taken from a study of cytomegalovirus exposure and HLA in healthy donors. Germline CDR1 is MNHNS and CDR2 is SASEGT. V was clipped by 3 bases and J by 2 bases, with 14 bases between them. The CDR3 totals 15 residues. Study-wide results and caveats: High sensitivity and specificity were reportedly achieved when the classifier diagnosed cytomegalovirus status.

The material sequenced was PBMCs. The chain employs TRBV6-1 and TRBJ2-7, with D unresolved. The sequence derives from a woman aged 40 to 49 in good health and CMV-seronegative. This CDR3 reads CASSDIEWATYEQYF. The CDR3 DNA reads TGTGCCAGCAGTGACATAGAGTGGGCAACCTACGAGCAGTACTTC.